This T cell receptor beta chain appears in the sequencing data of a study of T-cell reconstitution after alpha-beta-depleted transplantation in children. This clonotype has a count of ten or more. The antigen remains unidentified. General study findings and limits: Some patients' high day-60 TCRbeta diversity was attributed to recipient cells surviving conditioning. The main origin of T-cell counts and diversity one year after transplant was newly produced T cells. Reported findings indicate that, about two months after transplant, alpha-beta T cells came from several hundred expanded clones, which were derived from non-depleted graft cells.

Germline values: CDR1 SGHAT, CDR2 FQNNGV. J was trimmed by 6 bases and V by 0 bases; bases with no gene match: 6. The CDR3 consists of 16 residues. It was with unique molecular identifiers that the TCRbeta library was prepared. TCRdb reanalysed the PCR reads using MiXCR and keeps one entry per CDR3 protein. The data contain about 490,000 distinct CDR3 sequences, about 11% of them singletons. This receptor was obtained from a child younger than 10 with inherited bone marrow failure, due to receive a stem cell transplant. The chain links TRBV11-2 to TRBJ2-2, with TRBD2 matching 8 bases. The sample consisted of PBMCs, taken before TCRalphabeta/CD19-depleted stem cell transplant. CDR3 nucleotides: TGTGCCAGCAGCTTAGAAGCGGGAGTGGGTTCCGGGGAGCTGTTTTTT. Protein sequence: CASSLEAGVGSGELFF. Full variable domain (outside the CDR3, taken from reference TRBV11-2 and TRBJ2-2): EAGVAQSPRYKIIEKRQSVAFWCNPISGHATLYWYQQILGQGPKLLIQFQNNGVVDDSQLPKDRFSAERLKGVDSTLKIQPAKLEDSAVYLCASSLEAGVGSGELFFGEGSRLTVL.